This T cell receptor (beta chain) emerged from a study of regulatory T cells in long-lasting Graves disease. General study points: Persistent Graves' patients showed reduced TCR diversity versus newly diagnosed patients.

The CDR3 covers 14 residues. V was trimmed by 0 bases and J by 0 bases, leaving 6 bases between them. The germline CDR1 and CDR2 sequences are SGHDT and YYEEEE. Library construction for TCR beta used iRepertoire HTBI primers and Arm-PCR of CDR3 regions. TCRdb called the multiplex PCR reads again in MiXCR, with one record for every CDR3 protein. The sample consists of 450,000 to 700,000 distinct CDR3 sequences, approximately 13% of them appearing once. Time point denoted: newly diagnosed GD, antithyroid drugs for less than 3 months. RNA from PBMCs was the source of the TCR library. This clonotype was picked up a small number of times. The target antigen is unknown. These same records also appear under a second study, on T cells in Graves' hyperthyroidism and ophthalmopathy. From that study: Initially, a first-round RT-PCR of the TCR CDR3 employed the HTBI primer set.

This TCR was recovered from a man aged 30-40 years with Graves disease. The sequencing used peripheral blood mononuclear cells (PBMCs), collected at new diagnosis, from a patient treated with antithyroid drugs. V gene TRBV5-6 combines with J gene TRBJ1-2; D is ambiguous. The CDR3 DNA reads TGTGCCAGCAGCTTGGTGGTGGCTAACTATGGCTACACCTTC. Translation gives CASSLVVANYGYTF.